This T cell receptor (beta chain) is drawn from a study of cytomegalovirus exposure and HLA in healthy donors. Although they were nominally healthy when sampled, donors likely had unrecorded immune exposures. With regard to this clone: The antigen remains undetermined.

The PCR had 60 Vbeta and 13 Jbeta primers. Using immunoSEQ multiplex PCR, the repertoire was profiled, and TCRdb retains in-frame clones only, with some absent. The sample lists approximately 72,000 clones; 66% were seen once. Study conclusions and caveats: In a later analysis, a missense DCLRE1C variant was linked to TCR beta V- and J-gene trimming. In a later analysis, across HLA loci, associated TCR counts were highest for DRB1, lowest for HLA-C.

Unmatched junction bases numbered 7, after V lost 3 bases and J lost 4 bases. Germline V gene data show CDR1 as KGHSH and CDR2 as LQKENI. The CDR3 totals 15 residues. The sequence was obtained from a man aged 35-49 years in good health and CMV-seropositive. What was sequenced was PBMCs. The chain recombines TRBV18 with TRBJ1-2; 8 positions agree with TRBD1. The CDR3 sequence is CASSPRQGNLYGYTF. In DNA form, the CDR3 reads TGTGCCAGCTCACCGAGACAGGGGAACCTCTATGGCTACACCTTC.